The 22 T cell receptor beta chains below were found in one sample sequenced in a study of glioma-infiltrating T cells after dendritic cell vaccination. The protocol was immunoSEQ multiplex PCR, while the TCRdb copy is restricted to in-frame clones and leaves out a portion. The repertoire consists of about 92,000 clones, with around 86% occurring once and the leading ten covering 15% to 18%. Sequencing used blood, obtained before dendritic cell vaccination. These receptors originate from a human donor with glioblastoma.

In DNA form, the CDR3 reads TGTGCCAGCAGCGCTTCCGGGACTAGCGTATACGAGCAGTACTTC. This encodes CASSASGTSVYEQYF. The rearrangement uses TRBV9 and TRBJ2-7; 10 nucleotides match TRBD2. Trimming at V came to 3 bases and at J to 4 bases, leaving 7 bases not matched to a gene. Germline V gene data show CDR1 as SGDLS and CDR2 as YYNGEE. The length of the CDR3 is 15 residues.

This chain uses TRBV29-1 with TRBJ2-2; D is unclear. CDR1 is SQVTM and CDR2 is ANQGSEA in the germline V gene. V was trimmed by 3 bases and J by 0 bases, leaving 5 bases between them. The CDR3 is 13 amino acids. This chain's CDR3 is CSVDGPNTGELFF. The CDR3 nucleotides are TGCAGCGTTGACGGTCCGAACACCGGGGAGCTGTTTTTT.

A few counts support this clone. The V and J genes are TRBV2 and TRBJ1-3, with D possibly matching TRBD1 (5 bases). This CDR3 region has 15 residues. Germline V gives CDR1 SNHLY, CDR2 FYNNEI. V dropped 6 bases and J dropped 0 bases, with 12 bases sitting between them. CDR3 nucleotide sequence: TGTGCCAGCAGGGTGTCAGGGTCCTCTGGAAACACCATATATTTT. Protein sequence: CASRVSGSSGNTIYF.

The CDR3 coding sequence is TGTGCCAGCTCACCACCGGAACTAGGGGGCGAGCAGTACTTC. Translation gives CASSPPELGGEQYF. The chain combines TRBV18 with TRBJ2-7; a weak D match, TRBD1 (6 bases). Trimming took off 0 bases at V and 6 bases at J, with 12 bases between the two ends. Germline CDR1 reads KGHSH; CDR2 reads LQKENI. The CDR3 has 14 amino acids.

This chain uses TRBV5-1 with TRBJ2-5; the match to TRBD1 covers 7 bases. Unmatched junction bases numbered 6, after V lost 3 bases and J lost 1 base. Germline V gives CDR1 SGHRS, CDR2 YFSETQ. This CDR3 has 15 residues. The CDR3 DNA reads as TGCGCCAGCAGCTCCTACGCAGGGGGCCAAGAGACCCAGTACTTC. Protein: CASSSYAGGQETQYF.

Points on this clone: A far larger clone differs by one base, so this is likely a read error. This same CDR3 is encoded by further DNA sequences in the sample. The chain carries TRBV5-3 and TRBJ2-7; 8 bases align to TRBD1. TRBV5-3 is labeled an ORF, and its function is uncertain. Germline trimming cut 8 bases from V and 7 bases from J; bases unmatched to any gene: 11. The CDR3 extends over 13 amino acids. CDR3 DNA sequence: TGTGCCAGCAGCCAAAGGACAGGGAGGGAGCAGTACTTC. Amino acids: CASSQRTGREQYF.

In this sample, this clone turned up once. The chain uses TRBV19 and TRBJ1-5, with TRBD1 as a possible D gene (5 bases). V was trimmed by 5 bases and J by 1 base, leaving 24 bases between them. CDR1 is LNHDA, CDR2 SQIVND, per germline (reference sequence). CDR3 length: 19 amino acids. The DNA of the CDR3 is TGTGCCAGTAGTCTAGTAAAGGGGATACCGAAAGGAAGCAATCAGCCCCAGCATTTT. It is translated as CASSLVKGIPKGSNQPQHF. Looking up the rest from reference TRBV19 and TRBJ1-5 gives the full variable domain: DGGITQSPKYLFRKEGQNVTLSCEQNLNHDAMYWYRQDPGQGLRLIYYSQIVNDFQKGDIAEGYSVSREKKESFPLTVTSAQKNPTAFYLCASSLVKGIPKGSNQPQHFGDGTRLSIL.

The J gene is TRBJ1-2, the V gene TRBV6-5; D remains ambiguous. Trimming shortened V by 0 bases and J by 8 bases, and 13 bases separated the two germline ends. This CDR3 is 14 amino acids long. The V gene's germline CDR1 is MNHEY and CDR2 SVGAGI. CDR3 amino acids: CASSYSITGNGYTF. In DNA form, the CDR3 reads TGTGCCAGCAGTTACTCGATTACGGGGAACGGCTACACCTTC.

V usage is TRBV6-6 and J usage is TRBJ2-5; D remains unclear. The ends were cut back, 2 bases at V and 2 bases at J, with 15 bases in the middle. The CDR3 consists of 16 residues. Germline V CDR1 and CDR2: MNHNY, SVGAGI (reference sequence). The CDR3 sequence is CASSYIRLNLQETQYF. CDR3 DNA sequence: TGTGCCAGCAGTTACATCCGACTGAACCTGCAAGAGACCCAGTACTTC.

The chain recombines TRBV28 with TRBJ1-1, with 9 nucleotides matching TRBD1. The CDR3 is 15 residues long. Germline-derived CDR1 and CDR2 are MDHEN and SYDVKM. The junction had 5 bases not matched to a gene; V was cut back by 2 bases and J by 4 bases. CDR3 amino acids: CASSLTGGASTEAFF. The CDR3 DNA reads TGTGCCAGCAGTTTAACAGGGGGCGCGAGCACTGAAGCTTTCTTT. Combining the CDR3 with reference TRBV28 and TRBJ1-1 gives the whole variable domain DVKVTQSSRYLVKRTGEKVFLECVQDMDHENMFWYRQDPGLGLRLIYFSYDVKMKEKGDIPEGYSVSREKKERFSLILESASTNQTSMYLCASSLTGGASTEAFFGQGTRLTVV.

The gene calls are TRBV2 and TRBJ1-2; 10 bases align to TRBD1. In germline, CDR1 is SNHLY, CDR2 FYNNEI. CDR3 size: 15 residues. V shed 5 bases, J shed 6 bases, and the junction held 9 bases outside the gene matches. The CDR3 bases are TGTGCCAGCAGTACGGGACAGGGGATGATTGATGGCTACACCTTC. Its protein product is CASSTGQGMIDGYTF. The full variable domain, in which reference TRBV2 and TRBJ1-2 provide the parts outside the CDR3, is EPEVTQTPSHQVTQMGQEVILRCVPISNHLYFYWYRQILGQKVEFLVSFYNNEISEKSEIFDDQFSVERPDGSNFTLKIRSTKLEDSAMYFCASSTGQGMIDGYTFGSGTRLTVV.

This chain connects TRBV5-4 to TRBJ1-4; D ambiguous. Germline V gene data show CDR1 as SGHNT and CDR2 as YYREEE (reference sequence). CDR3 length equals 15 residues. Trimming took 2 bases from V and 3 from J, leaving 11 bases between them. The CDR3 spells CASSFRPGANEKLFF. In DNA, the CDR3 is TGTGCCAGCAGCTTTAGGCCCGGGGCTAATGAAAAACTGTTTTTT.

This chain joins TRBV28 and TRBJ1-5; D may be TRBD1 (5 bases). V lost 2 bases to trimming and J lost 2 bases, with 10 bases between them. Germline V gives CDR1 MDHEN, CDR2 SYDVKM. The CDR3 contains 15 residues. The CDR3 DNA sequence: TGTGCCAGCAGTTTACAGGGCGTGGGCAATCAGCCCCAGCATTTT. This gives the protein CASSLQGVGNQPQHF.

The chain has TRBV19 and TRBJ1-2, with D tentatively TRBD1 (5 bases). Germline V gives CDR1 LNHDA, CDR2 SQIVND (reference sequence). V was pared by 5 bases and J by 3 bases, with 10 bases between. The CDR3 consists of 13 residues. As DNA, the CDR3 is TGTGCCAGTAGTGACGGGACTGACTATGGCTACACCTTC. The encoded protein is CASSDGTDYGYTF.

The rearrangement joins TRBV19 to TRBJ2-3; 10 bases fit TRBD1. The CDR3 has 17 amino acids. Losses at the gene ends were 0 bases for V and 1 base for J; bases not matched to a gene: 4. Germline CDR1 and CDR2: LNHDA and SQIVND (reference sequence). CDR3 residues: CASSIDYGTGGTDTQYF. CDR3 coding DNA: TGTGCCAGTAGTATAGATTACGGGACAGGGGGCACAGATACGCAGTATTTT. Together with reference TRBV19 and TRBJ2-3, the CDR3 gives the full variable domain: DGGITQSPKYLFRKEGQNVTLSCEQNLNHDAMYWYRQDPGQGLRLIYYSQIVNDFQKGDIAEGYSVSREKKESFPLTVTSAQKNPTAFYLCASSIDYGTGGTDTQYFGPGTRLTVL.

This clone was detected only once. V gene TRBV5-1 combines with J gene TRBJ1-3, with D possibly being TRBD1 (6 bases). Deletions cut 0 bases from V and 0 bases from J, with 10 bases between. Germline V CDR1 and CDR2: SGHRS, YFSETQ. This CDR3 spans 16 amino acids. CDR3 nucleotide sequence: TGCGCCAGCAGCTTGGGGACAGCCTCCTCTGGAAACACCATATATTTT. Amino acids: CASSLGTASSGNTIYF.

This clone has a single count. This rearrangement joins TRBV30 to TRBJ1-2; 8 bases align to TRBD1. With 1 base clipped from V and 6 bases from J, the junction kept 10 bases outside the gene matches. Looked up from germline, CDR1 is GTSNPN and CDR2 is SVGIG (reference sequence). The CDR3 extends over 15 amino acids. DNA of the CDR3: TGTGCCTGGAGTGCCCACGGACAGGGCCGGGATGGCTACACCTTC. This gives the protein CAWSAHGQGRDGYTF. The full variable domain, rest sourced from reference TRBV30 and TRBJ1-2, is SQTIHQWPATLVQPVGSPLSLECTVEGTSNPNLYWYRQAAGRGLQLLFYSVGIGQISSEVPQNLSASRPQDRQFILSSKKLLLSDSGFYLCAWSAHGQGRDGYTFGSGTRLTVV.

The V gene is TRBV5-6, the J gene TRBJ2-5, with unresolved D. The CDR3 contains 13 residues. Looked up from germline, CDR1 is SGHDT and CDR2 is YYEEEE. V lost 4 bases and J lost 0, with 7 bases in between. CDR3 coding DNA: TGTGCCAGCAGCCATAACAACCAAGAGACCCAGTACTTC. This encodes CASSHNNQETQYF.

This chain's CDR3 is CASSKDSVYQPQHF. The CDR3 DNA follows: TGTGCCAGTAGCAAGGACAGCGTCTATCAGCCCCAGCATTTT. V usage is TRBV19 and J usage is TRBJ1-5; D possibly corresponds to TRBD1 (6 bases). Germline CDR1 and CDR2: LNHDA and SQIVND (reference sequence). V shed 6 bases and J shed 5 bases, with 14 bases lying between them. This CDR3 has 14 residues.

CDR3 bases: TGTGCCAGCAGAAAGGGCGGGAGGGACTACAATGAGCAGTTCTTC. It yields the protein CASRKGGRDYNEQFF. The chain links TRBV28 to TRBJ2-1; 9 bases are a match to TRBD2. The junction had 6 bases not matched to a gene; V was cut back by 6 bases and J by 3 bases. The CDR3 runs 15 residues. Germline CDR1 MDHEN, CDR2 SYDVKM.

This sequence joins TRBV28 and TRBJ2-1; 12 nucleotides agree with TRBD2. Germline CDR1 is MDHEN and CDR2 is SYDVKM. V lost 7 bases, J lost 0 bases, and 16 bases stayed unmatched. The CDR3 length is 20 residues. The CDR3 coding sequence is TGTGCCAGCACCACAAACTGGCTAGCGGGAGGGACCAGCTCCTACAATGAGCAGTTCTTC. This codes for CASTTNWLAGGTSSYNEQFF.

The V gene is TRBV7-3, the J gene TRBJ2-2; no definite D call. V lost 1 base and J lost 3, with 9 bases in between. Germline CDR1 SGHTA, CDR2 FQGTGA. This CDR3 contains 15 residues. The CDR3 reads CASSLMRVDTGELFF. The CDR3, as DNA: TGTGCCAGCAGCTTAATGAGAGTTGACACCGGGGAGCTGTTTTTT.